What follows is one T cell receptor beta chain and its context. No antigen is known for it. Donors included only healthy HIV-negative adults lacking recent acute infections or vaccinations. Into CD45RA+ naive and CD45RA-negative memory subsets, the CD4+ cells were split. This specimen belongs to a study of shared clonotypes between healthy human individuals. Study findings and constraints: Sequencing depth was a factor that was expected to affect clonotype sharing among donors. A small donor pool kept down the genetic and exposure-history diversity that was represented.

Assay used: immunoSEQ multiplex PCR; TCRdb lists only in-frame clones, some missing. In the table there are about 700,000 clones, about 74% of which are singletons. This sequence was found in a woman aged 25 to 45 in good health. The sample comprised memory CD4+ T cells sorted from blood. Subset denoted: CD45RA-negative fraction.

The CDR3 DNA sequence: TGTGCCAGCAGTTACTCGGGGCGGGGGTCCTACGAGCAGTACTTC. Translated: CASSYSGRGSYEQYF. V and J are TRBV6-6 and TRBJ2-7; the match to TRBD2 covers 7 bases. Germline V gene data show CDR1 as MNHNY and CDR2 as SVGAGI (reference sequence). V dropped 0 bases and J dropped 1; count of bases not matched to a gene: 3. The CDR3 extends over 15 amino acids.